This T cell receptor beta chain stems from a study of breast tumors, draining lymph nodes, adjacent tissues. TCRdb ran MiXCR on the multiplex PCR reads and lists one entry per CDR3 protein. The top ten clones hold more than 13% of a sample with about 22,000 distinct CDR3 sequences, roughly 55% of them seen once. From germline, CDR1 is SGDLS and CDR2 YYNGEE. The CDR3 is made up of 10 amino acids, end residues included. This clonotype has only a few counts. Its antigen is unidentified. Likely a read error: the CDR3 ends without its conserved phenylalanine or tryptophan. Because the CDR3's place on the DNA is in doubt, the DNA is left out and the CDR3 is given as listed by TCRdb. Study-wide findings and caveats: That most tumor T cells come from lymph nodes remained unproven. Compared with lymph nodes, tumors were less diverse; compared with nontumor tissue, more. Findings are consistent with lymph node origin and intratumoral expansion of most tumor T cells. Tumor and nontumor repertoires were significantly more similar in luminal-like than in basal-like breast cancer.

This chain joins TRBV9 and TRBJ2-7; TRBD2 was called by the table and not checked on the DNA. This sequence originates from a female donor with breast cancer. Some clones in this sample may be carry-over from other donors' samples. Sequencing was performed on breast tumor tissue. CDR3 loop: CASSAAGMRQ.